The T cell receptor (beta chain) under discussion was sequenced for a study of blood T cell repertoires in COVID-19. The overall study: Sample material is recorded as cDNA or gDNA derived from T cells, B-cell-depleted T cells, or PBMCs.

Original data processing: Estimated nucleated cell counts came from reference gene primer amplification. Profiled with immunoSEQ multiplex PCR; TCRdb holds only in-frame clones, not every one. V and J calls and clone size are copied from that table; D and trimming were computed from the DNA. The table lists over 150,000 clones, approximately 80% of them singletons. V trimming: 2 bases; J trimming: 5 bases; junction bases outside the gene matches: 8. From germline, CDR1 is SGHAT and CDR2 FQNNGV. CDR3 size: 15 residues. Sequenced input: peripheral blood. The clonotype comes from a human donor in a cohort sampled during active COVID-19. This chain connects TRBV11-2 to TRBJ2-5; 7 bases are shared with TRBD1. The CDR3 loop is CASSLTVGGGETQYF. DNA of the CDR3: TGTGCCAGCAGCTTAACCGTAGGGGGCGGGGAGACCCAGTACTTC.